This TCR beta chain was retrieved from a study of blood T cell repertoires in COVID-19. Whole-study context: Acute and convalescent COVID-19 specimens originated in the United States, Italy and Spain. In each case, the material was cDNA or gDNA derived from T cells, B-cell-depleted T cells, or PBMCs.

Methods used by the authors: Nucleated cell number was recorded as an estimate derived from reference gene primer amplification. Profiling relied on immunoSEQ multiplex PCR, and the TCRdb table lists in-frame clones only, not all of them. D and trimming come from the DNA, and the V and J calls and clone size come from that table. Of a few hundred thousand clones in the sample, about 90% are singletons; the top ten hold approximately 15%. The CDR3 is 16 amino acids. Germline loops: CDR1 SGDLS, CDR2 YYNGEE. Deletions cut 2 bases from V and 6 bases from J, with 18 bases between. Participants spanned ages about 18 to 89 years and resided in about two dozen US areas.

The rearrangement links TRBV9 to TRBJ2-1, with a weak D call TRBD2 (5 bases). This TCR was sampled from a woman between 50 and 59 years old with acute COVID-19. Material: PBMCs or T cells enriched from blood (not recorded which). Here the CDR3 DNA reads TGTGCCAGCAGCGTTAATAGCGCGCCGGCCTCCAATGAGCAGTTCTTC. Amino acid sequence: CASSVNSAPASNEQFF.